The sequence of this T cell receptor beta chain was determined in a study of memory CD4+ T cells and cytomegalovirus serostatus. Study-level points and caveats: The CMV-associated TCR signature appears largely within the CD4+ memory repertoire. CMV serostatus prediction reached median AUC about 0.95, or 0.9 with US-trained model.

The junction had 4 bases not matched to a gene; V was cut back by 5 bases and J by 6 bases. Germline V gives CDR1 SGHVS, CDR2 FQNEAQ. CDR3 length: 15 amino acids. The sort gate was single viable CD3+CD4+CD8-CD45RO+ cells for memory CD4+ T cells. Serostatus was set by detecting CMV pp150, pp28, p38, p52 IgG. For this clone: The antigen is undetermined.

Per the original data handling: After removing out-of-frame reads, over 2 million distinct TCRbeta sequences remained. Profiled with immunoSEQ multiplex PCR; TCRdb holds only in-frame clones, not every one. V, J and clone size derive from that table, while D and trimming were established from the DNA sequence. The table lists tens of thousands of clones, roughly three quarters of them singletons. This TCR came from an adult in good health and CMV-seronegative. This chain uses TRBV7-8 with TRBJ1-6, with 10 bases that match TRBD1. Sequencing was carried out using memory CD4+ T cells from blood. The CDR3 sequence is CASSLRDRGNSPLHF. In DNA, the CDR3 is TGTGCCAGCAGCCTCCGGGACAGGGGTAATTCACCCCTCCACTTT.